The T cell receptor (beta chain) described here comes from a study of spatial heterogeneity in lung cancer. Study as a whole: Among detected sequences, beta-chain ones consistently exceeded alpha-chain ones in number. For tumor regions, TCR transcript counts showed a strong correlation with a T cell module score derived from matched bulk RNA-seq.

This clonotype was counted many times. Its specificity is not known. The CDR3 contains 14 residues. In germline, CDR1 is SGHVS, CDR2 FQNEAQ. V was clipped by 1 base and J by 7 bases; unmatched bases: 3. Study-wide results and limits: Mutation tallies in tumors tracked expanded intratumoral alpha and beta TCR counts.

MiXCR was run by TCRdb on the 5' RACE reads, yielding one entry per CDR3 protein. The profile shows about 18,000 distinct CDR3 sequences, about 6% of them singletons. The time point denotes: sample taken at primary tumor resection. The cohort: approximately 66 early-stage, untreated non-small cell lung cancer patients. Unsorted whole RNA samples from tumor, nontumor lung or frozen PBMC were sequenced. The specimen was lung tumor tissue, collected at surgery. This TCR came from a female donor with early-stage non-small cell lung cancer. This chain connects TRBV7-8 to TRBJ1-4; 7 bases are shared with TRBD1. The CDR3 here is CASSLVGGGEKLFF. The CDR3 nucleotides are TGTGCCAGCAGCTTAGTAGGGGGCGGTGAAAAACTGTTTTTT.